The rows below give T cell receptor beta chains drawn from one sample of a study of T cells expressing NK-cell markers. TCRdb processed the 5' RACE reads again and assigns one entry to each CDR3 protein, with no DNA. The sample has about 460,000 distinct CDR3 sequences. Input material: blood T cells: a sorted CD56 or NKG2C T cell subset, CD4+ or CD8+ T cells, or bulk PBMC T cells (not recorded which). Source of these receptors: a woman in her 50s in good health. The CDR3 runs from the conserved cysteine through the conserved F or W.

V gene	J gene	CDR3 protein
TRBV18	TRBJ1-1	CASSPPRGGSAAFF
TRBV20-1	TRBJ2-5	CSARRGGWETQYF
TRBV12-3/TRBV12-4	TRBJ2-1	CASRTSGRGGKQFF
TRBV4-1	TRBJ2-7	CASSRGYRPKDEQYF
TRBV3-1	TRBJ2-3	CASSPVWSDTQYF
TRBV12-3/TRBV12-4	TRBJ2-1	CASSFFSGPEEQFF
TRBV5-1	TRBJ2-1	CASARGTSSGNEQFF
TRBV20-1	TRBJ2-5	CSARNPGRQETQYF
TRBV5-6	TRBJ1-5	CASSFNPGGDQPQHF
TRBV18	TRBJ2-7	CASSPPGLAGDEQYF
TRBV4-2	TRBJ2-1	CASSQEERVPQFF
TRBV25-1	TRBJ1-3	CASSLDLDTIYF
TRBV2	TRBJ2-3	CASRFVGTSTDTQYF
TRBV20-1	TRBJ2-3	CSARDLGLAGPFTDTQYF
TRBV28	TRBJ2-1	CASSLVREGLLVHEQFF
TRBV6-4	TRBJ2-2	CASSDALPGELFF
TRBV5-1	TRBJ2-5	CASSLSGRTMETQYF
TRBV29-1	TRBJ2-5	CSVIGGETQYF
TRBV20-1	TRBJ1-5	CSAGGTGRVGQPQHF
TRBV11-2	TRBJ2-5	CASSLPEWYQETQYF
TRBV10-3	TRBJ1-2	CAISLGTGDGYTF
TRBV24-1	TRBJ2-6	CATSDRWGTGANVLTF
TRBV12-3/TRBV12-4	TRBJ2-1	CASSLAGDSREQFF
TRBV6-5	TRBJ2-6	CASSGTSGSAGANVLTF
TRBV6-5	TRBJ1-5	CASRRQGVNQPQHF
TRBV10-3	TRBJ1-4	CAINGEKNEKLFF
TRBV7-2	TRBJ2-1	CASSLRLERGYNEQFF
TRBV5-1	TRBJ1-2	CASRSGAGVGYGYTF
TRBV7-9	TRBJ2-2	CASSLRPTGGPGELFF
TRBV20-1	TRBJ1-2	CSAYPDGVNYGYTF
TRBV21-1	TRBJ2-3	CASSKGPTGPDSTDTQYF
TRBV20-1	TRBJ2-1	CSARARLRARGDLNEQFF
TRBV6-1	TRBJ2-7	CASSEEPGQGEQYF
TRBV20-1	TRBJ2-2	CSATSGREDGELFF
TRBV18	TRBJ2-4	CASSWDQNIQYF
TRBV12-3/TRBV12-4	TRBJ2-1	CASSPQGKGGNEQFF
TRBV12-3/TRBV12-4	TRBJ2-3	CASSYRGRTDTQYF
TRBV3-1	TRBJ2-3	CASSQDGYNTDTQYF
TRBV5-1	TRBJ2-1	CASSLSHLGQGGNEQFF
TRBV10-3	TRBJ2-1	CAISEGQGSYNEQFF
TRBV10-3	TRBJ2-7	CAISGLAGVKEQYF
TRBV3-1	TRBJ2-1	CASSRGHGSSYNEQFF
TRBV12-3/TRBV12-4	TRBJ2-5	CASSLAVEYQETQYF
TRBV20-1	TRBJ2-3	CSSSGFSSGIADTQYF
TRBV30	TRBJ2-7	CAWTGPPSEQYF
TRBV12-3/TRBV12-4	TRBJ2-5	CASSLAVTSEGHQETQYF
TRBV20-1	TRBJ2-7	CSARDQGSLYEQYF
TRBV6-5	TRBJ1-1	CASSRGQRYTEAFF
TRBV12-3/TRBV12-4	TRBJ1-3	CASSLGTGDWGTIYF
TRBV14	TRBJ1-1	CASSSQLNTEAFF
TRBV4-1	TRBJ2-1	CASSQGYGRATFF
TRBV12-3/TRBV12-4	TRBJ2-2	CASSGSSGSGTGELFF
TRBV5-1	TRBJ2-1	CASSSVSGRVFSSYNEQFF
TRBV21-1	TRBJ2-2	CASSKDGSKNPNTGELFF